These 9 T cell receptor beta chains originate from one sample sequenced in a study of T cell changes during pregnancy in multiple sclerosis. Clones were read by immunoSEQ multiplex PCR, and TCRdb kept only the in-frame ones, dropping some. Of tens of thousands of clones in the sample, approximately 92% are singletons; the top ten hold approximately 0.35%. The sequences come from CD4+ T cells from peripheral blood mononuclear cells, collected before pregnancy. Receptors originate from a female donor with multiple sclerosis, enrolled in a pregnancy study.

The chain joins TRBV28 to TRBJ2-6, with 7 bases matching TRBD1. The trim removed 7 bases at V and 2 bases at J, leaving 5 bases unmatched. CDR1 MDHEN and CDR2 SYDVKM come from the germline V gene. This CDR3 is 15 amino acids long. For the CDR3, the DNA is TGTGCCAGCAAGCTAGGGGGCACTGGGGCCAACGTCCTGACTTTC. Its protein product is CASKLGGTGANVLTF.

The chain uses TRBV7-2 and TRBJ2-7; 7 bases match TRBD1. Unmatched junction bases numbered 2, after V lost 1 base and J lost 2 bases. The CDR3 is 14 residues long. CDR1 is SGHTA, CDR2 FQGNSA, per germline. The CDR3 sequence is CASSLETGPYEQYF. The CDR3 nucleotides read TGTGCCAGCAGCTTAGAGACAGGGCCCTACGAGCAGTACTTC.

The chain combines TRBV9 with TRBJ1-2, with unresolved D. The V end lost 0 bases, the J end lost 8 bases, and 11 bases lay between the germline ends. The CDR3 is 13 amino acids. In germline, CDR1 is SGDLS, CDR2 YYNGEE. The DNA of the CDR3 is TGTGCCAGCAGCGTAGCTAACAGCGGGGGCTACACCTTC. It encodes CASSVANSGGYTF.

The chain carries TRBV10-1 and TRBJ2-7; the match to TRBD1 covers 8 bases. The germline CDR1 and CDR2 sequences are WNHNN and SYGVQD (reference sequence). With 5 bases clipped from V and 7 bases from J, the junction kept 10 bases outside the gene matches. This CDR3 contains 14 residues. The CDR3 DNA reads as TGCGCCAGCAGTCAAACGGACAGGGTGGGGGAGCAGTACTTC. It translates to CASSQTDRVGEQYF.

The CDR3 is CASSLFLAGGPSEQFF. The CDR3 DNA is TGTGCCAGCAGCTTATTCCTAGCGGGAGGGCCCTCTGAGCAGTTCTTC. The chain couples TRBV11-3 to TRBJ2-1; 12 bases agree with TRBD2. Unmatched junction bases numbered 8, after V lost 2 bases and J lost 9 bases. The CDR3 has 16 amino acids. Germline CDR1 and CDR2: SGHNT and YENEEA. The entire variable domain, with the rest obtained from reference TRBV11-3 and TRBJ2-1, is as follows: EAGVVQSPRYKIIEKKQPVAFWCNPISGHNTLYWYLQNLGQGPELLIRYENEEAVDDSQLPKDRFSAERLKGVDSTLKIQPAELGDSAVYLCASSLFLAGGPSEQFFGPGTRLTVL.

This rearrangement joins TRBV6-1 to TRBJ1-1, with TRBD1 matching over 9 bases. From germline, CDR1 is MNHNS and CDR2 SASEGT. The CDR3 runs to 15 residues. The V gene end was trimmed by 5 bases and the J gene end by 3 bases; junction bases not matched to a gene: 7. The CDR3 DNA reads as TGTGCCAGCAGTCCCTGGGACAGGGTGGACACTGAAGCTTTCTTT. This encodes CASSPWDRVDTEAFF.

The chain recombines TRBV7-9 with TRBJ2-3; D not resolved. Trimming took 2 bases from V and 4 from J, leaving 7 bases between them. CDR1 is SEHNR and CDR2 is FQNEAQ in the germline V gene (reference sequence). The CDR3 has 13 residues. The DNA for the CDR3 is TGTGCCAGCAGCTTATTAGTGCCAGATACGCAGTATTTT. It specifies CASSLLVPDTQYF.

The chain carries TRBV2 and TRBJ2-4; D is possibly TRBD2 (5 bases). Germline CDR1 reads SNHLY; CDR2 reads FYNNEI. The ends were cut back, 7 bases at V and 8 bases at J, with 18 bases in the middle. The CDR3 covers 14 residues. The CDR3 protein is CASMSEGVGDIQYF. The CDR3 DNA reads TGTGCCAGCATGTCAGAGGGAGTCGGGGACATTCAGTACTTC.

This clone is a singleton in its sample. The chain's CDR3 is CASSLGTEQYF. The CDR3 nucleotides read TGTGCCAGCAGCCTTGGGACAGAGCAGTACTTC. V and J are TRBV11-2 and TRBJ2-7; D might be TRBD1 (6 bases). Germline V CDR1 and CDR2: SGHAT, FQNNGV. The CDR3 contains 11 residues. V was trimmed by 5 bases and J by 7 bases, leaving 9 bases between them.